This T cell receptor beta chain appears in the sequencing data of a study of blood T cell repertoires in COVID-19. The germline gives CDR1 LGHNA, CDR2 YNFKEQ. The CDR3 has 15 residues. V lost 1 base and J 4 bases, leaving 13 bases between the germline ends. Produced via immunoSEQ multiplex PCR; TCRdb's table is partial and in-frame only. The table includes fewer than 250,000 clones, approximately 90% detected once. The sample consisted of peripheral blood. The TCR comes from a man aged 25-45 years with COVID-19, enrolled during active disease. This chain connects TRBV4-2 to TRBJ1-2; D is unresolved. Written as DNA, the CDR3 is TGTGCCAGCAGCCAAGTGAACAGTGTGGGCTATGGCTACACCTTC. It yields the protein CASSQVNSVGYGYTF.